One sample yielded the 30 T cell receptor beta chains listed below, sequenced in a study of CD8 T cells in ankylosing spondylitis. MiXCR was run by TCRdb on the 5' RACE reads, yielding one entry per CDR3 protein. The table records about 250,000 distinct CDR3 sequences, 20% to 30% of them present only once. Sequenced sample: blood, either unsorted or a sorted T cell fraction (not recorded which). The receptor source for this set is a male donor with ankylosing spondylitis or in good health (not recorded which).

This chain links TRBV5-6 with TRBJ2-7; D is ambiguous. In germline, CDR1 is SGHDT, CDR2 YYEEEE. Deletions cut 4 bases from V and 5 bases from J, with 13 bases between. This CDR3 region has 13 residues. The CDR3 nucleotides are TGTGCCAGCAGCCAAGCACACACGGACGAGCAGTACTTC. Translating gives CASSQAHTDEQYF.

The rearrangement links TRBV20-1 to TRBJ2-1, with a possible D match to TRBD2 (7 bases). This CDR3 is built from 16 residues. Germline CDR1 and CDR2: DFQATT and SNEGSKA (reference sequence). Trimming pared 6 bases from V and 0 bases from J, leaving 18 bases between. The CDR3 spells CSAERGGVPSYNEQFF. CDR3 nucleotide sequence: TGCAGTGCAGAGAGGGGGGGGGTCCCCTCCTACAATGAGCAGTTCTTC.

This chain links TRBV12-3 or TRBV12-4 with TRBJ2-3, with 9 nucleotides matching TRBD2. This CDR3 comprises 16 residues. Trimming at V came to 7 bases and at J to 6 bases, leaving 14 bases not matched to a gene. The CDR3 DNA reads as TGTGCCAGCACTCCCCGACTAGCGGCGACGAGGGATACGCAGTATTTT. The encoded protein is CASTPRLAATRDTQYF.

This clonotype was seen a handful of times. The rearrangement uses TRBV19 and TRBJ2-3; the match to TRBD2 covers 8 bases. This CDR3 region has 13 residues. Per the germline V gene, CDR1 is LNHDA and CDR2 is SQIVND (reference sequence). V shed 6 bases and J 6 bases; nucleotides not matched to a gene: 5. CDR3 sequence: CASSLTSVDTQYF. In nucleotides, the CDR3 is TGTGCCAGTAGCCTGACTAGCGTGGATACGCAGTATTTT.

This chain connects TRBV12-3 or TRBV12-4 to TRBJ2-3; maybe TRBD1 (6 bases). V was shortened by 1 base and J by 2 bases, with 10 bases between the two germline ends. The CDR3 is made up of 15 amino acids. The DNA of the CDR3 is TGTGCCAGCAGTTTAGGGGGACAACTCACAGATACGCAGTATTTT. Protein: CASSLGGQLTDTQYF.

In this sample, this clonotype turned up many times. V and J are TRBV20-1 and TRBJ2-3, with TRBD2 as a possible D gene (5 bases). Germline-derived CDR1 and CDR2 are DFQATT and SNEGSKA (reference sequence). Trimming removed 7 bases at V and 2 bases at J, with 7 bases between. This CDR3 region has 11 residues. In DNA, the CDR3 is TGCAGTGTGAGGGTCACAGATACGCAGTATTTT. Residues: CSVRVTDTQYF.

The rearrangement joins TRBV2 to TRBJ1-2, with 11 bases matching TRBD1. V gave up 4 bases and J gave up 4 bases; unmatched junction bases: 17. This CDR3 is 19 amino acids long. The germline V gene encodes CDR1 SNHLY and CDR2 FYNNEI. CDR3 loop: CASSASLGQGVTRSYGYTF. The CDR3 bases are TGTGCCAGCAGTGCCAGCCTGGGACAGGGGGTAACAAGAAGCTATGGCTACACCTTC.

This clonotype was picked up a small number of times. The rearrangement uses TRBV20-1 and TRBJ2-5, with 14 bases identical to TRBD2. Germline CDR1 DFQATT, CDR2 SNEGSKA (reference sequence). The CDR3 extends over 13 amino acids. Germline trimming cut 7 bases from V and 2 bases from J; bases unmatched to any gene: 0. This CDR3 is CSGTSGGQETQYF. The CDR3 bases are TGCAGTGGGACTAGCGGGGGGCAAGAGACCCAGTACTTC.

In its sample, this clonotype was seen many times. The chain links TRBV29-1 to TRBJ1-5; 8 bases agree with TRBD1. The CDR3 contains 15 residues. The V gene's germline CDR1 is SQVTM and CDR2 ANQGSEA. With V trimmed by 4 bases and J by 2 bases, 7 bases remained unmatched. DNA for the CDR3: TGCAGCGTTGGAGACAGGGGTATGGGCAATCAGCCCCAGCATTTT. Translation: CSVGDRGMGNQPQHF.

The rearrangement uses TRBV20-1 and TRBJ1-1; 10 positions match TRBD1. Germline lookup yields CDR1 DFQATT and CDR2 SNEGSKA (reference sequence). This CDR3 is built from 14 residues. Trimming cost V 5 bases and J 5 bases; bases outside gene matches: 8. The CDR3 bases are TGCAGTGCTGATAGACCGGGACAGGGGACTGAAGCTTTCTTT. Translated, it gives CSADRPGQGTEAFF.

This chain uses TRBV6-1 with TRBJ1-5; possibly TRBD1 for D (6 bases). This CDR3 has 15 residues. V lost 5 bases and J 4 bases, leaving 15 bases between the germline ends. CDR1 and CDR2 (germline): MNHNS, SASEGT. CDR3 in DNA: TGTGCCAGCAGTACCCCGGACAGACTTAATCAGCCCCAGCATTTT. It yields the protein CASSTPDRLNQPQHF.

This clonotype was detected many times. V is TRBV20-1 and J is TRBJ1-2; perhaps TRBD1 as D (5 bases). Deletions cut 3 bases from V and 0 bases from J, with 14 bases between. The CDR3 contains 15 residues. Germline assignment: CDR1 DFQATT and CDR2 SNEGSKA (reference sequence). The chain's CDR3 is CSASPGNRANYGYTF. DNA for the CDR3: TGCAGTGCTAGCCCAGGGAATCGAGCTAACTATGGCTACACCTTC.

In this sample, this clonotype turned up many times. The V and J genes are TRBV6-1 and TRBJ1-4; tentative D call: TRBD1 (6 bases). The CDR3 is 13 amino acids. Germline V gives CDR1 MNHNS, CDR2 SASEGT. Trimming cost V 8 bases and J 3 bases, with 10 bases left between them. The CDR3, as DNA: TGTGCCAGCGGGGGGCTGGCTAATGAAAAACTGTTTTTT. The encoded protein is CASGGLANEKLFF.

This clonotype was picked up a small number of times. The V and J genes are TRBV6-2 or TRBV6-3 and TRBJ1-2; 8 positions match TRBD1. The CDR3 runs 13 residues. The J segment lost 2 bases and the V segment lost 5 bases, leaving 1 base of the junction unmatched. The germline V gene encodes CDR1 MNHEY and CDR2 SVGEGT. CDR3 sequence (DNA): TGTGCCAGCAGTGGGGACAGGAACTATGGCTACACCTTC. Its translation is CASSGDRNYGYTF.

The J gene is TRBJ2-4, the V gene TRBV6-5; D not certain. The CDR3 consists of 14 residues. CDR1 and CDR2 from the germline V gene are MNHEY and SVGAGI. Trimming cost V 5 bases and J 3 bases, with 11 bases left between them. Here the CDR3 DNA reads TGTGCCAGCAGTCAGACCTCGGGCAAAAACATTCAGTACTTC. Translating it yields CASSQTSGKNIQYF.

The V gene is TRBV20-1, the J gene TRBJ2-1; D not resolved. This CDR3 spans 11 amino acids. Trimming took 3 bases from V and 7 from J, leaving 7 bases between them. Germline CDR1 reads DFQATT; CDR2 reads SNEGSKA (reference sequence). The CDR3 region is CSASFGNEQFF. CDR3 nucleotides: TGCAGTGCTAGTTTCGGGAATGAGCAGTTCTTC.

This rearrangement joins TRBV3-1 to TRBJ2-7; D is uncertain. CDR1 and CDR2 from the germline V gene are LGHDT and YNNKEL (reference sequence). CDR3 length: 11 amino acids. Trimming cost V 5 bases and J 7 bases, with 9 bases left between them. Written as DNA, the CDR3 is TGTGCCAGCAGCAAGACTCAAGAGCAGTACTTC. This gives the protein CASSKTQEQYF.

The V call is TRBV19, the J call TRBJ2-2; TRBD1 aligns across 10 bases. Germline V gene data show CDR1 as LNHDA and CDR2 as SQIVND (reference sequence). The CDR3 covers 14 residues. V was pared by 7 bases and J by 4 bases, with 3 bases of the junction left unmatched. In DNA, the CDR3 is TGTGCCAGTACCCGGGACAGGGGCACCGGGGAGCTGTTTTTT. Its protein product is CASTRDRGTGELFF.

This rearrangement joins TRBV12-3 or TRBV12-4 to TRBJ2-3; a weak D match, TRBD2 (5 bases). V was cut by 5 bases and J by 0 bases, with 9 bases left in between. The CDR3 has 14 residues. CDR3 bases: TGTGCCAGCAGTGGACTGGTCAGCACAGATACGCAGTATTTT. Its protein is CASSGLVSTDTQYF.

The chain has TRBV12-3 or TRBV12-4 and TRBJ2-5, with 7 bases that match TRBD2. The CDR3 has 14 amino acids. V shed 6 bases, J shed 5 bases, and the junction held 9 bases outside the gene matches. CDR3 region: CASSLRGVGETQYF. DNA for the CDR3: TGTGCCAGCAGCCTCCGGGGGGTCGGGGAGACCCAGTACTTC.

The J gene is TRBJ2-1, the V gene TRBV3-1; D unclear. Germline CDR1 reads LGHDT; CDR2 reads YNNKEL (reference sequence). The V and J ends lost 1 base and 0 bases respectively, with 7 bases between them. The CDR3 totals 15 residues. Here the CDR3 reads CASSQVSSSYNEQFF. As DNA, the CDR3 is TGTGCCAGCAGCCAAGTTTCAAGCTCCTACAATGAGCAGTTCTTC.

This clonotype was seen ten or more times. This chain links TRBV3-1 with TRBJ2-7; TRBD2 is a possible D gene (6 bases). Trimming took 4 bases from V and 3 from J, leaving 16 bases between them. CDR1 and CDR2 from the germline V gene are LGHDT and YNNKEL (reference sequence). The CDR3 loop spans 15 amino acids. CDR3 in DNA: TGTGCCAGCAGCCGTGTGATTTCGGGGGACTACGAGCAGTACTTC. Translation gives CASSRVISGDYEQYF.

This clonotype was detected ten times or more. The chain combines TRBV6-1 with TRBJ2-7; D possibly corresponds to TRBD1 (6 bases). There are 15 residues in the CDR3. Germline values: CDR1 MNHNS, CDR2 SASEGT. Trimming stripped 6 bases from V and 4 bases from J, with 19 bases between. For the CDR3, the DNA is TGTGCCAGCAGCTCCTTGACAGGCCCAACTTACGAGCAGTACTTC. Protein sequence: CASSSLTGPTYEQYF.

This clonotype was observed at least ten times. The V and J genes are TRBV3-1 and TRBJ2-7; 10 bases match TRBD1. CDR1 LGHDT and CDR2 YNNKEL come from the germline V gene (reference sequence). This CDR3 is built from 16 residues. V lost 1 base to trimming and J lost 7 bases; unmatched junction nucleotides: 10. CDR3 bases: TGTGCCAGCAGCCAAGTGGGGGGACAGGGGAGTGGGGAGCAGTACTTC. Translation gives CASSQVGGQGSGEQYF.

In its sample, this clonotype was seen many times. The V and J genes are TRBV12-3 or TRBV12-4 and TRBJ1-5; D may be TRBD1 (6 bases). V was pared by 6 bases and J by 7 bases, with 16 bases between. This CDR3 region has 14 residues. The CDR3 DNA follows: TGTGCCAGCAGCCTCAACAGGGTGGAACAGCCCCAGCATTTT. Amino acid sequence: CASSLNRVEQPQHF.

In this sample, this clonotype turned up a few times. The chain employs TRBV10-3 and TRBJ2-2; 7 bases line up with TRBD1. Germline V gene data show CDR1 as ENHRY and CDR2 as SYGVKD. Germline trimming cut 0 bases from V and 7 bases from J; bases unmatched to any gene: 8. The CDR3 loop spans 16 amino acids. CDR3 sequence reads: CAISESHRQGFGELFF. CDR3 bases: TGTGCCATCAGTGAGTCGCACCGACAGGGATTCGGGGAGCTGTTTTTT.

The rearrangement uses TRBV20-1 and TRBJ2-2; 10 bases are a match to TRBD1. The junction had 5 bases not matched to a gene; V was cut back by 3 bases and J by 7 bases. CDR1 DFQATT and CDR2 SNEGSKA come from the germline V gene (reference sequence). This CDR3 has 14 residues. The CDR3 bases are TGCAGTGCTAGGCGACAGGGGGCCGGCGGGGAGCTGTTTTTT. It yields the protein CSARRQGAGGELFF.

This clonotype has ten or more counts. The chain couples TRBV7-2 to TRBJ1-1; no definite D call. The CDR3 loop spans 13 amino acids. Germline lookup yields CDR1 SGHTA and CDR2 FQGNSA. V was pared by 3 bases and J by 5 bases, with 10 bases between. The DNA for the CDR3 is TGTGCCAGCAGCTTTTCTGTGGGAACTGAAGCTTTCTTT. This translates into CASSFSVGTEAFF.

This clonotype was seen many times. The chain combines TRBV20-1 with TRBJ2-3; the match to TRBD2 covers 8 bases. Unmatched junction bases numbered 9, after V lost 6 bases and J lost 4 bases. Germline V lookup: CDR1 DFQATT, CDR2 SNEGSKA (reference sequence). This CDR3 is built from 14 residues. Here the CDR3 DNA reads TGCAGTGCAGAAGCGGGGGCCACGCCAGATACGCAGTATTTT. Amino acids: CSAEAGATPDTQYF.

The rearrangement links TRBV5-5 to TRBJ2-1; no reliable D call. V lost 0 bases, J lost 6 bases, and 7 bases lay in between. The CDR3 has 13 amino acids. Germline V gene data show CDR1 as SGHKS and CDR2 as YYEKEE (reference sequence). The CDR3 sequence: CASSLAATNEQFF. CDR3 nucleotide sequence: TGTGCCAGCAGCTTGGCCGCGACCAATGAGCAGTTCTTC.